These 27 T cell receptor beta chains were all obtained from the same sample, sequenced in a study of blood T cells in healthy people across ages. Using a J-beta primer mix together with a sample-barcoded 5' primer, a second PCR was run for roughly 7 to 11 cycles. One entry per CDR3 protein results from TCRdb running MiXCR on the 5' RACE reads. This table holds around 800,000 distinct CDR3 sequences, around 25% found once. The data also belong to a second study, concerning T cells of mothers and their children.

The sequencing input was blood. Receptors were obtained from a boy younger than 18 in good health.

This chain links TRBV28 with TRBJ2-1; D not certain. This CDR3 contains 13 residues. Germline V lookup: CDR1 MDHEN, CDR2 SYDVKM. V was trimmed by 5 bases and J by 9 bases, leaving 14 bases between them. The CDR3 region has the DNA TGTGCCAGCAGTGCGGCCCAGGCCCCTGAGCAGTTCTTC. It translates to CASSAAQAPEQFF.

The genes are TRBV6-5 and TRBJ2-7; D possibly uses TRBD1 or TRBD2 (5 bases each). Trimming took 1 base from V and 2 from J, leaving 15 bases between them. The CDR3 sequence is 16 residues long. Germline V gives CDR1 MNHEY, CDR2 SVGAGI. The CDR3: CASSYLPGRRTYEQYF. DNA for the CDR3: TGTGCCAGCAGTTACTTACCGGGACGGCGGACCTACGAGCAGTACTTC.

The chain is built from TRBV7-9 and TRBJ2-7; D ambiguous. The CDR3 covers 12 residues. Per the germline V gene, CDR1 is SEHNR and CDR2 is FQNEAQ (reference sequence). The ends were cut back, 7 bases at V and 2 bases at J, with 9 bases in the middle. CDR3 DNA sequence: TGTGCCAGCACCGTCCCTCCCTACGAGCAGTACTTC. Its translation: CASTVPPYEQYF.

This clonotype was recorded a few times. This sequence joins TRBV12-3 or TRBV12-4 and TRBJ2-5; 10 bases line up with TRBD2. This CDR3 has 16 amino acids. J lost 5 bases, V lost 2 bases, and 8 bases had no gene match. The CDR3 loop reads CASSLNSGGWGETQYF. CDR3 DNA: TGTGCCAGCAGTTTAAATAGCGGGGGGTGGGGGGAGACCCAGTACTTC.

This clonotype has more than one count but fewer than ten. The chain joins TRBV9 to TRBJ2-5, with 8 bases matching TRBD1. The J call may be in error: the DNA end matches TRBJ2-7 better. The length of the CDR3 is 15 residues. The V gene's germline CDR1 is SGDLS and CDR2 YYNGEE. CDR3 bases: TGTGCCAGCAGCGTAACTGGACAGGGTAGCTACGAGCAGTACTTC. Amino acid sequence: CASSVTGQGSYEQYF.

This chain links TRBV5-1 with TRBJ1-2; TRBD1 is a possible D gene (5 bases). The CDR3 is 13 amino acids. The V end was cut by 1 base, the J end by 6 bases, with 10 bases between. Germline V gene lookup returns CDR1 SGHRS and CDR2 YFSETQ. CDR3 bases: TGCGCCAGCAGCTTGCGGTCGGGGGATGGCTACACCTTC. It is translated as CASSLRSGDGYTF.

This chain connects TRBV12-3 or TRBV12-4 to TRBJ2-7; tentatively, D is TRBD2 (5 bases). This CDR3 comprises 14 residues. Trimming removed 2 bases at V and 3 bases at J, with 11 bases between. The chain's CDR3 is CASSLWQRFYEQYF. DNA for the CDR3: TGTGCCAGCAGTTTATGGCAGCGGTTCTACGAGCAGTACTTC.

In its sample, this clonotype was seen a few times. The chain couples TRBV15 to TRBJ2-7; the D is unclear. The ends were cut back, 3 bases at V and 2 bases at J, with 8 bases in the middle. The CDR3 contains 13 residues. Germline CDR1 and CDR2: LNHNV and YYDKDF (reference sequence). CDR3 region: CATSRVGTYEQYF. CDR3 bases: TGTGCCACCAGCAGGGTAGGGACCTACGAGCAGTACTTC.

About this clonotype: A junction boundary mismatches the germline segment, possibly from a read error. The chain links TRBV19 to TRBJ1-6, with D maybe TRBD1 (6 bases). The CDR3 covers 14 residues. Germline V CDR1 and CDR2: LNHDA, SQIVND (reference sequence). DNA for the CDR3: TGTGCCAGTAATATAAGGACAGCATTCTCACCCCTCCACTTT. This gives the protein CASNIRTAFSPLHF.

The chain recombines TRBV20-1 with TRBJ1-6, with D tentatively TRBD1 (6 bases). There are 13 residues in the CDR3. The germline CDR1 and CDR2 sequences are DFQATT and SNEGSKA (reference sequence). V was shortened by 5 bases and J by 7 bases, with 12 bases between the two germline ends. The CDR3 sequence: CSARQVGNSPLHF. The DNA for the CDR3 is TGCAGTGCTCGACAGGTGGGGAATTCACCCCTCCACTTT.

CDR3 amino acids: CASSFWTEGNIQYF. The CDR3 coding sequence is TGTGCCAGCAGCTTTTGGACAGAGGGCAACATTCAGTACTTC. The chain carries TRBV7-9 and TRBJ2-4; D is possibly TRBD1 (6 bases). The length of the CDR3 is 14 residues. Germline CDR1 SEHNR, CDR2 FQNEAQ (reference sequence). V lost 3 bases and J 7 bases, leaving 13 bases between the germline ends. Variable domain in full (rest from reference TRBV7-9 and TRBJ2-4): DTGVSQNPRHKITKRGQNVTFRCDPISEHNRLYWYRQTLGQGPEFLTYFQNEAQLEKSRLLSDRFSAERPKGSFSTLEIQRTEQGDSAMYLCASSFWTEGNIQYFGAGTRLSVL.

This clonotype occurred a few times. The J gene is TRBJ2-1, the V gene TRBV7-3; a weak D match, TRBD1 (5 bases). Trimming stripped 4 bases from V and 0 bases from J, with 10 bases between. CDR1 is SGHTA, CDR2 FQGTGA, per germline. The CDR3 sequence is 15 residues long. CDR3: CASSSDSYSYNEQFF. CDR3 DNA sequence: TGTGCCAGCAGCTCCGACAGCTACTCCTACAATGAGCAGTTCTTC. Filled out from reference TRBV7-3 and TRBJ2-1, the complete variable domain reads GAGVSQTPSNKVTEKGKYVELRCDPISGHTALYWYRQSLGQGPEFLIYFQGTGAADDSGLPNDRFFAVRPEGSVSTLKIQRTERGDSAVYLCASSSDSYSYNEQFFGPGTRLTVL.

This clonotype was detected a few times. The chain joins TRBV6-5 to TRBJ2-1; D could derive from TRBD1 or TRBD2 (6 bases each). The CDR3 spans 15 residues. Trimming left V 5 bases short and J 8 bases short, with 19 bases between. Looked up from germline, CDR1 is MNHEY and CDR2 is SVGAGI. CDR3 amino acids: CASSRPGAARYEQFF. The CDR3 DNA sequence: TGTGCCAGCAGTAGACCGGGGGCCGCGCGCTATGAGCAGTTCTTC.

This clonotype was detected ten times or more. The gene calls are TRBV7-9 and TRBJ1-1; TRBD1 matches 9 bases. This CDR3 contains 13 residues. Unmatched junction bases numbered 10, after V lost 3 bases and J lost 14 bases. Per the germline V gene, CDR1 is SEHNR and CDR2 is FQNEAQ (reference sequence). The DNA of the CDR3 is TGTGCCAGCAGCTTGGACAGGGGTGGAGGCCGGTTCTTT. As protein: CASSLDRGGGRFF. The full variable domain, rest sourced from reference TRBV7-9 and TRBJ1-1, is DTGVSQNPRHKITKRGQNVTFRCDPISEHNRLYWYRQTLGQGPEFLTYFQNEAQLEKSRLLSDRFSAERPKGSFSTLEIQRTEQGDSAMYLCASSLDRGGGRFFGQGTRLTVV.

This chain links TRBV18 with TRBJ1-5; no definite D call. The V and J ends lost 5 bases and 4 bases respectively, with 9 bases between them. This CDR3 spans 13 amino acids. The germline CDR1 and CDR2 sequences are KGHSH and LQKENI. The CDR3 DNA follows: TGTGCCAGCTCAGACGGACGGAATCAGCCCCAGCATTTT. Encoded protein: CASSDGRNQPQHF.

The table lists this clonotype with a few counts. DNA for the CDR3: TGCAGTGCTTCCCTTGAGGGGGGAGCTTTCTTT. Encoded protein: CSASLEGGAFF. The rearrangement links TRBV20-1 to TRBJ1-1; maybe TRBD1 (6 bases). The V and J ends lost 5 bases and 10 bases respectively, with 14 bases between them. The CDR3 is 11 residues long. The germline CDR1 and CDR2 sequences are DFQATT and SNEGSKA (reference sequence).

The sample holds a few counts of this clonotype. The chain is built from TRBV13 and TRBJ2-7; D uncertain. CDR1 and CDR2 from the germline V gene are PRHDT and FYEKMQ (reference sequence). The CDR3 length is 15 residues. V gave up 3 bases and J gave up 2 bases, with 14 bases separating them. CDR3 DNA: TGTGCCAGCAGCTTTGAAGTGGCGGCCACCTACGAGCAGTACTTC. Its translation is CASSFEVAATYEQYF. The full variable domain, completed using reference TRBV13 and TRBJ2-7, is AAGVIQSPRHLIKEKRETATLKCYPIPRHDTVYWYQQGPGQDPQFLISFYEKMQSDKGSIPDRFSAQQFSDYHSELNMSSLELGDSALYFCASSFEVAATYEQYFGPGTRLTVT.

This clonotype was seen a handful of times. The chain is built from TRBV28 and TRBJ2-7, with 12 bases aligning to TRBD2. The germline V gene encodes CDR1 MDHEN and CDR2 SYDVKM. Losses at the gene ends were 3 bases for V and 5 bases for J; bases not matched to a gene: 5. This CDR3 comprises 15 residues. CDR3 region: CASSFRLAGVDEQYF. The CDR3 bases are TGTGCCAGCAGTTTCCGACTAGCGGGGGTGGACGAGCAGTACTTC.

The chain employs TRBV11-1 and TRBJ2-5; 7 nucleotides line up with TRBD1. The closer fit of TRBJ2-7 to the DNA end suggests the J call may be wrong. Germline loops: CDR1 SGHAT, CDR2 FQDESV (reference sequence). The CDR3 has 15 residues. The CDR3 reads CASSLGWTGTYEQYF. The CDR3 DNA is TGTGCCAGCAGCTTAGGGTGGACAGGTACCTACGAGCAGTACTTC.

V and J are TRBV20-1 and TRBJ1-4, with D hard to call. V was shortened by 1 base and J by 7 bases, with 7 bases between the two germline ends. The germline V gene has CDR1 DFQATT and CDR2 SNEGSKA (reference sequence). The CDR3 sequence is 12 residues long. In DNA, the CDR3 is TGCAGTGCTAGAGGGCTCCTTGAAAAACTGTTTTTT. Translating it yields CSARGLLEKLFF.

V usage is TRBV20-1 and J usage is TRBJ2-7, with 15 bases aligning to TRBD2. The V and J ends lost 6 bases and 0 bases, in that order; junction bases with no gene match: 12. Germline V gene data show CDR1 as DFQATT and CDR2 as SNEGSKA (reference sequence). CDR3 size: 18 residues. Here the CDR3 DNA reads TGCAGTGCCAAGATTCCGGGACTAGCGGGGGGCTTCTCCTACGAGCAGTACTTC. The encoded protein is CSAKIPGLAGGFSYEQYF.

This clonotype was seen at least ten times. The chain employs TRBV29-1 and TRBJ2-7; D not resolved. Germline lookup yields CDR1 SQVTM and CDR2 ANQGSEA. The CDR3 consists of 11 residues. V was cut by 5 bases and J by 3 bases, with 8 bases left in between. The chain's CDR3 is CSVLFLYEQYF. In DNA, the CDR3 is TGCAGCGTTCTGTTCCTCTACGAGCAGTACTTC.

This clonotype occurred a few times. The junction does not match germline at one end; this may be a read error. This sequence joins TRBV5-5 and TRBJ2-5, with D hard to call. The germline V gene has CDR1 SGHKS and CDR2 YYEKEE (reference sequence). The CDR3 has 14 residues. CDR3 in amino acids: CASSLESIVEAQYF. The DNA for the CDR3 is TGTGCCAGCAGCTTGGAATCCATTGTAGAGGCCCAGTACTTC.

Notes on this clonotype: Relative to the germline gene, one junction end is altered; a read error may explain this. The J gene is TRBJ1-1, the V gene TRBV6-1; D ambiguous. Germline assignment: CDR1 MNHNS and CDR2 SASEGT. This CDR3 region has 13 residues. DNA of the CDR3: TGTGTCAGCACTGACTCTTACAACACTGAAGCTTTCTTT. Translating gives CVSTDSYNTEAFF.

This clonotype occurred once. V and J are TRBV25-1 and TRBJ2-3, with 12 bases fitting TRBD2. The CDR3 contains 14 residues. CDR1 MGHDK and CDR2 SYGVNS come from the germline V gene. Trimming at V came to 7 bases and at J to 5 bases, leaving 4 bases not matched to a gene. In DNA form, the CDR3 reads TGTGCCAGCAACCAGGGACTAGCGGGAGATACGCAGTATTTT. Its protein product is CASNQGLAGDTQYF.

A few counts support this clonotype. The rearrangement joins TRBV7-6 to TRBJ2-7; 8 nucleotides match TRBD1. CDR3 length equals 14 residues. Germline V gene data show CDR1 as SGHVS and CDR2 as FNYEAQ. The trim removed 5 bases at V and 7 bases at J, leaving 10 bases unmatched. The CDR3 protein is CASSPMTGAREQYF. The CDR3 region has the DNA TGTGCCAGCAGCCCAATGACAGGGGCGAGGGAGCAGTACTTC.

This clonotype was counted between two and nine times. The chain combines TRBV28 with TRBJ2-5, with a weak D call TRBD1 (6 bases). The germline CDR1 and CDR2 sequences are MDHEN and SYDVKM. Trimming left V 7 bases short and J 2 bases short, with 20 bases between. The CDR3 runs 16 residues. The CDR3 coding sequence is TGTGCCAGCATCCAGGGGTGGCCTAGCCCACAAGAGACCCAGTACTTC. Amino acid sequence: CASIQGWPSPQETQYF.